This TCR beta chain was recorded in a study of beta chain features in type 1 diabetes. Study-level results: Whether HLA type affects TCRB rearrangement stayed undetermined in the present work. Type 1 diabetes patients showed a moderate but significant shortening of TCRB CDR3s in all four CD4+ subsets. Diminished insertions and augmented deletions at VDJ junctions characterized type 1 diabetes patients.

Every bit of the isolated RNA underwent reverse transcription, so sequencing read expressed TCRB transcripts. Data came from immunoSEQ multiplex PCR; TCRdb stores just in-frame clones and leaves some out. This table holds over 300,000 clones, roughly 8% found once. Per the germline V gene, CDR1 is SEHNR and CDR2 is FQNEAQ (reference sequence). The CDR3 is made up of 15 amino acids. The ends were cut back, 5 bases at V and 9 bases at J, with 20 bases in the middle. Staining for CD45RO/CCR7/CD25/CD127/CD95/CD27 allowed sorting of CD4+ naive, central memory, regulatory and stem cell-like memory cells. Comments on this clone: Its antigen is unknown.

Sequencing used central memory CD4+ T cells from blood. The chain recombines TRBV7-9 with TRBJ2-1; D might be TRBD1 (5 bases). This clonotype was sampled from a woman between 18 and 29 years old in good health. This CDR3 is CASSPLGQVNTEQFF. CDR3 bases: TGTGCCAGCAGCCCCCTGGGGCAGGTTAATACTGAGCAGTTCTTC.